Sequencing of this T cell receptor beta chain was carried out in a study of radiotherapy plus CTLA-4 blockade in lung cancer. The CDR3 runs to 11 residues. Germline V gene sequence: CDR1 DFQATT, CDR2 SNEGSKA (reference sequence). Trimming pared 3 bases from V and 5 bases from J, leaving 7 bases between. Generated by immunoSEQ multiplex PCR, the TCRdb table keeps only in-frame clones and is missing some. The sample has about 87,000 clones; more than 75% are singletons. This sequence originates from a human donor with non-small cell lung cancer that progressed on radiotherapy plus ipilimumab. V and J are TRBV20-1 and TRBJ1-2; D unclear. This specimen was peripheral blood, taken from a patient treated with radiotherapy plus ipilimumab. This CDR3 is CSASLLYGYTF. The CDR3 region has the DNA TGCAGTGCTAGCCTCCTTTATGGCTACACCTTC.